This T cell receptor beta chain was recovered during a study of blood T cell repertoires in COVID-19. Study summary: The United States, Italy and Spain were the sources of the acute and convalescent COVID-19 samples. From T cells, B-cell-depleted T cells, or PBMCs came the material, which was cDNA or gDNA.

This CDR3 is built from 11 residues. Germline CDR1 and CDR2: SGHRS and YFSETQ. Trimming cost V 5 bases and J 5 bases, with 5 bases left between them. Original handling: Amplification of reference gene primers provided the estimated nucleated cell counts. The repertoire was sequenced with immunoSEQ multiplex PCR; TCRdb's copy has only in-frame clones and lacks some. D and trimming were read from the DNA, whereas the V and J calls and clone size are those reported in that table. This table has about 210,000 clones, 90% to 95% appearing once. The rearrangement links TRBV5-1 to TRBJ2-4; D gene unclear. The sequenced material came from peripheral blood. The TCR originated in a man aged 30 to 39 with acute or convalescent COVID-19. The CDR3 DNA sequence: TGCGCCAGCAGGGCAGAAAACATTCAGTACTTC. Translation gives CASRAENIQYF.